This entry is about one T cell receptor beta chain. Sequenced by immunoSEQ multiplex PCR; TCRdb stores in-frame clones only, minus some. The sample shows 100,000 to 150,000 clones, about 82% of them seen only once. These data belong to a study of PD-L1 blockade in urothelial cancer. The time point denotes: peripheral blood 6 weeks after treatment start. This specimen was PBMCs, taken around atezolizumab (anti-PD-L1) treatment. The sequence was obtained from a middle-aged man with urothelial cancer.

CDR3 nucleotides: TGTGCCAGCTCGTCCGGGACAGGGAACGAGCAGTACTTC. Its translation: CASSSGTGNEQYF. The chain employs TRBV18 and TRBJ2-7; 9 bases align to TRBD1. This CDR3 has 13 residues. The junction had 5 bases not matched to a gene; V was cut back by 6 bases and J by 5 bases. Germline V gene sequence: CDR1 KGHSH, CDR2 LQKENI. Using reference TRBV18 and TRBJ2-7 for the parts outside the CDR3, the full variable domain is NAGVMQNPRHLVRRRGQEARLRCSPMKGHSHVYWYRQLPEEGLKFMVYLQKENIIDESGMPKERFSAEFPKEGPSILRIQQVVRGDSAAYFCASSSGTGNEQYFGPGTRLTVT.